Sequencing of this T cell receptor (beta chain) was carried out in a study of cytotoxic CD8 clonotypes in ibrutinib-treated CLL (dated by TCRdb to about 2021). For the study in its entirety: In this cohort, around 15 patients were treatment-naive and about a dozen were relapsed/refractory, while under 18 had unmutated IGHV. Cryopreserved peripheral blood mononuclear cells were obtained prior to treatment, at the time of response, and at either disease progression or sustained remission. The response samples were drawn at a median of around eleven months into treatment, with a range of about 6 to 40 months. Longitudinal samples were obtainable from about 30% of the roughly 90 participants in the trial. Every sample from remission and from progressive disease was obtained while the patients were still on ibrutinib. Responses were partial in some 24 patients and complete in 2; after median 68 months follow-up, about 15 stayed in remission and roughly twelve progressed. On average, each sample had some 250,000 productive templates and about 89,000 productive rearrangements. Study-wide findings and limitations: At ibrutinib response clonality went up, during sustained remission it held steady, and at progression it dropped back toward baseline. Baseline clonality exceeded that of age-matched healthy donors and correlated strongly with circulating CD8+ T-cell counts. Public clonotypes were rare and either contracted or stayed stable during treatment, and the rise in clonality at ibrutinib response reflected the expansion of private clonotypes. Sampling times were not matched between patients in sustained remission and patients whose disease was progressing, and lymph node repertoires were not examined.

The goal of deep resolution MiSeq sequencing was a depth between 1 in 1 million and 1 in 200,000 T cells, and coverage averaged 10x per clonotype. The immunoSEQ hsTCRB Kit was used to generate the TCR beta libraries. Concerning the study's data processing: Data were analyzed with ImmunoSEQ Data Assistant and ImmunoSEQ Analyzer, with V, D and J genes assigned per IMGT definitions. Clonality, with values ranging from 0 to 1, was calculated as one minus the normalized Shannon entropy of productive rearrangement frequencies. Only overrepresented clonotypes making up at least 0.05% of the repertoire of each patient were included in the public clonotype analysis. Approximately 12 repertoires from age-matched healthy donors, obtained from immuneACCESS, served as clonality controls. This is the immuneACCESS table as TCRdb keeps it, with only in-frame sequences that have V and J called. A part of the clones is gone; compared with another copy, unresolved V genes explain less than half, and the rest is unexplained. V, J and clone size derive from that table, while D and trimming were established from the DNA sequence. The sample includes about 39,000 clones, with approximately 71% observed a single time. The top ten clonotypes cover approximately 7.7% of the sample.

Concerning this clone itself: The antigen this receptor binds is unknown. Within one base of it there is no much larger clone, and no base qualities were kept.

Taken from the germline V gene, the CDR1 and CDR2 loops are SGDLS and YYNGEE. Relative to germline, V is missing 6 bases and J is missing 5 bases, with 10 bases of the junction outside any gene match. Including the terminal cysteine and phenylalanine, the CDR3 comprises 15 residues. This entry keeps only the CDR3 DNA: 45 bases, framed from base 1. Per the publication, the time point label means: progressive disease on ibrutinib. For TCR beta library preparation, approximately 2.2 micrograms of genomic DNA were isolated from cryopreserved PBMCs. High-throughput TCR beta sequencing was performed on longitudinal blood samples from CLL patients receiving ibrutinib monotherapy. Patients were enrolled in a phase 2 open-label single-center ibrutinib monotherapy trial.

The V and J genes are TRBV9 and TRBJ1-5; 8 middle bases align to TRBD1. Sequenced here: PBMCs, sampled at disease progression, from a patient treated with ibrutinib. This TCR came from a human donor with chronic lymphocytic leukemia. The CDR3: CASTEGAGGHQPQHF. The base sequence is TGTGCCAGCACCGAAGGGGCAGGGGGCCATCAGCCCCAGCATTTT. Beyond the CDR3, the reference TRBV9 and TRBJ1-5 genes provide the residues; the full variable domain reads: DSGVTQTPKHLITATGQRVTLRCSPRSGDLSVYWYQQSLDQGLQFLIQYYNGEERAKGNILERFSAQQFPDLHSELNLSSLELGDSALYFCASTEGAGGHQPQHFGDGTRLSIL.